The source of this T cell receptor beta chain is a study of technical replicates of blood from a few donors. Data came from immunoSEQ multiplex PCR; TCRdb stores just in-frame clones and leaves some out. The sample contains approximately 99,000 clones, about 95% of which appear only once. The ends lost 6 bases at V and 2 bases at J; junction bases unmatched: 9. The germline V gene has CDR1 LNHDA and CDR2 SQIVND (reference sequence). This CDR3 is 15 amino acids long. V gene TRBV19 combines with J gene TRBJ2-7, with TRBD2 matching 8 bases. Sequencing was carried out using T cells isolated from PBMCs. The sequence was collected from a human donor in good health. The CDR3 sequence is CASSNTGRAPYEQYF. The CDR3 DNA follows: TGTGCCAGTAGCAATACCGGGAGGGCCCCCTACGAGCAGTACTTC. The full variable domain, with the rest looked up from reference TRBV19 and TRBJ2-7, is DGGITQSPKYLFRKEGQNVTLSCEQNLNHDAMYWYRQDPGQGLRLIYYSQIVNDFQKGDIAEGYSVSREKKESFPLTVTSAQKNPTAFYLCASSNTGRAPYEQYFGPGTRLTVT.